A selection of T cell receptor beta chains follows, all from one sample in a study of control samples from healthy donors and cancer patients. Using immunoSEQ multiplex PCR, the repertoire was profiled, and TCRdb retains in-frame clones only, with some absent. Of about 190,000 clones in the sample, around 93% were seen once. Input material: blood. These receptors originate from a young man in good health. CDR3s include the opening cysteine and the closing phenylalanine or tryptophan. A D gene is named only where the DNA matches it firmly. Size is stated for part of the rows, as once, few or many counts, or as a class when the clone is expanded.

v_call	d_call	clone_size	j_call	cdr3_aa	cdr3_nt
TRBV3-1/TRBV3-2	NA	once	TRBJ1-3	CASSPDGLGANGNTIYF	TGTGCCAGCAGCCCGGATGGGCTGGGGGCGAATGGAAACACCATATATTTT
TRBV3-1/TRBV3-2	NA	NA	TRBJ1-1	CASSAFGYTEAFF	TGTGCCAGCAGTGCCTTCGGATATACTGAAGCTTTCTTT
TRBV5-1	NA	NA	TRBJ1-2	CASSSIADGYTF	TGCGCCAGCAGCTCAATAGCGGATGGCTACACCTTC
TRBV7-9	NA	once	TRBJ1-4	CASSAGRGATNEKLFF	TGTGCCAGCAGCGCGGGCAGGGGTGCAACTAATGAAAAACTGTTTTTT
TRBV6-5	TRBD1	NA	TRBJ1-5	CASSPDRSNQPQHF	TGTGCCAGCAGTCCGGACAGGAGCAATCAGCCCCAGCATTTT
TRBV30	NA	once	TRBJ2-3	CAWSWRASTDTQYF	TGTGCCTGGAGTTGGAGGGCTAGCACAGATACGCAGTATTTT
TRBV10-2	NA	NA	TRBJ1-1	CASSDLNRKMNTEAFF	TGCGCCAGCAGTGATTTGAACAGGAAGATGAACACTGAAGCTTTCTTT
TRBV7-6	NA	NA	TRBJ1-1	CASSLMGGEAFF	TGTGCCAGCAGCTTAATGGGAGGTGAAGCTTTCTTT
TRBV13	NA	NA	TRBJ1-6	CASTFGRDWSPLHF	TGTGCCAGCACCTTCGGCAGGGATTGGTCACCCCTCCACTTT
TRBV7-9	NA	once	TRBJ2-1	CASSLGSVPNEQFF	TGTGCCAGCAGCTTAGGGTCGGTGCCCAATGAGCAGTTCTTC
TRBV12-5	NA	NA	TRBJ1-2	CASGLSAYGYTF	TGTGCTAGTGGTTTGTCAGCCTATGGCTACACCTTC
TRBV2	TRBD2	NA	TRBJ2-7	CASSPGLSPYEQYF	TGTGCCAGCAGCCCGGGACTATCCCCCTACGAGCAGTACTTC
TRBV5-1	TRBD1	NA	TRBJ1-1	CASSPRGQGGEAFF	TGCGCCAGCAGCCCCCGTGGACAGGGAGGTGAAGCTTTCTTT